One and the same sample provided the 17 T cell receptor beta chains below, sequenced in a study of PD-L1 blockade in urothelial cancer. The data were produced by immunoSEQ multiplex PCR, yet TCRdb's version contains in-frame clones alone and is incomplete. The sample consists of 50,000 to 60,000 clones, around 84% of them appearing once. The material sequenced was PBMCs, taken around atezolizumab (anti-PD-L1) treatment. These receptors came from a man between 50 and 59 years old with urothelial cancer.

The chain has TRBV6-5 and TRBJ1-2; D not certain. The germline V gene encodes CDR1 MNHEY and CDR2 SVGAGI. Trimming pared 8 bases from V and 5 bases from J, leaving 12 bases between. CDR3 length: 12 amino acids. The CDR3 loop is CASSRGGYGYTF. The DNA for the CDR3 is TGTGCCAGCTCGCGGGGTGGTTATGGCTACACCTTC.

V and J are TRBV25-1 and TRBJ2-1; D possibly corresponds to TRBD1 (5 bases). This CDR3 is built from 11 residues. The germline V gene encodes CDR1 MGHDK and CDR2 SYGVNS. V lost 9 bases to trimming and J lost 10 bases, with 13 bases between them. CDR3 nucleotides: TGTGCCAGTGGGGCCATTGGGGAGCAGTTCTTC. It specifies CASGAIGEQFF.

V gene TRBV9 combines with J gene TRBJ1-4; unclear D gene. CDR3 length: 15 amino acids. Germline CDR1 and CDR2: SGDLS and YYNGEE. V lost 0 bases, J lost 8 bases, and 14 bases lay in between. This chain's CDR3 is CASSVGTVGGEKLFF. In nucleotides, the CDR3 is TGTGCCAGCAGCGTAGGCACAGTCGGTGGAGAAAAACTGTTTTTT.

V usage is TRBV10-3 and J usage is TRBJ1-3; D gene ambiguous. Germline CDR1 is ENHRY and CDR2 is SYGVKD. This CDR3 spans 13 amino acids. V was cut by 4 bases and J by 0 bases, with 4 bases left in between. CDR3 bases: TGTGCCATCAGTGGGAGCTCTGGAAACACCATATATTTT. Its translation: CAISGSSGNTIYF.

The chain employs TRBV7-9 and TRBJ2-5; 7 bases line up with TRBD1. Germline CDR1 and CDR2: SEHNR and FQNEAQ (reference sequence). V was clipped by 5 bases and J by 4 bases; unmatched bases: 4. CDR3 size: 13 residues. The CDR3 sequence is CASSRGTVETQYF. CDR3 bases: TGTGCCAGCAGCCGAGGGACAGTAGAGACCCAGTACTTC.

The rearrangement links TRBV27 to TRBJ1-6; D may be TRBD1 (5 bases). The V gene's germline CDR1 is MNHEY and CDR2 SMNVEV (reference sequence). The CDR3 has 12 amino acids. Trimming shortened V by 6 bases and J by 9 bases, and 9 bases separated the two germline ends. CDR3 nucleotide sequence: TGTGCCAGCAGGACGACAGTTTCACCCCTCCACTTT. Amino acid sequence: CASRTTVSPLHF.

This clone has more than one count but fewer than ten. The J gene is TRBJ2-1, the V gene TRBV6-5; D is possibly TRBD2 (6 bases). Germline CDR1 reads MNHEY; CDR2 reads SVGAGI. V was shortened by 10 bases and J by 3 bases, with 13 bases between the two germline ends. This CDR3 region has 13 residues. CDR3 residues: CATRGFSYNEQFF. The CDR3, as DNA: TGTGCCACCCGGGGGTTTAGCTACAATGAGCAGTTCTTC.

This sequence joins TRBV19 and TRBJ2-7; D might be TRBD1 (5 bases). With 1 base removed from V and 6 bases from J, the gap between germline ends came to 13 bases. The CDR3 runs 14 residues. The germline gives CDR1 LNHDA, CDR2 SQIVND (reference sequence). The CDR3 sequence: CASSIGIGAREQYF. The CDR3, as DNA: TGTGCCAGTAGTATAGGGATTGGGGCCCGCGAGCAGTACTTC. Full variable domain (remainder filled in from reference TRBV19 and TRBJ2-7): DGGITQSPKYLFRKEGQNVTLSCEQNLNHDAMYWYRQDPGQGLRLIYYSQIVNDFQKGDIAEGYSVSREKKESFPLTVTSAQKNPTAFYLCASSIGIGAREQYFGPGTRLTVT.

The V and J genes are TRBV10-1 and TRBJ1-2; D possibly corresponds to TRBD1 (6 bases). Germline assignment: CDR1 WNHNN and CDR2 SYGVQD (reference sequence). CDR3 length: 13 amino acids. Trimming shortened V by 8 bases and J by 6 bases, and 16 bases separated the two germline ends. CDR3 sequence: CASARDRTDGYTF. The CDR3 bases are TGCGCCAGCGCCCGAGACAGGACGGATGGCTACACCTTC.

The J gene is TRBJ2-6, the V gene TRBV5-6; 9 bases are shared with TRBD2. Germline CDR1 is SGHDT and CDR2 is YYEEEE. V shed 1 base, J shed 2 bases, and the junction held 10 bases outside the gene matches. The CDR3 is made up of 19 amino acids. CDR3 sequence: CASSLLYLAGTAGANVLTF. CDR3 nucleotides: TGTGCCAGCAGCTTGTTATATCTAGCGGGAACCGCTGGGGCCAACGTCCTGACTTTC.

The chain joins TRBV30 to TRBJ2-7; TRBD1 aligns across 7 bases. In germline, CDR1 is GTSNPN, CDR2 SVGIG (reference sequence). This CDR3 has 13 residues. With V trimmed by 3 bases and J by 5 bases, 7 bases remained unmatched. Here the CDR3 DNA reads TGTGCCTGGAGCCCAACAGGGGACCACGAGCAGTACTTC. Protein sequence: CAWSPTGDHEQYF.

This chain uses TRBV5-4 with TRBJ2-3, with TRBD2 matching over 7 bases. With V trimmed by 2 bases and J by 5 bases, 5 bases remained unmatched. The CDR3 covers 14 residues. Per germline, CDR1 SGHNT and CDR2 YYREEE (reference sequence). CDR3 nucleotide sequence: TGTGCCAGCAGCTTAAGCGGGATTGGAGATACGCAGTATTTT. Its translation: CASSLSGIGDTQYF.

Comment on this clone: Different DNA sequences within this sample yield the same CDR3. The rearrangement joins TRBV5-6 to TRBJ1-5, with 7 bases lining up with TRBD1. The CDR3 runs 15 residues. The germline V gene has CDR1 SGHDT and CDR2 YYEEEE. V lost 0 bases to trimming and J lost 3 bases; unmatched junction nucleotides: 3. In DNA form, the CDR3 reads TGTGCCAGCAGCTTGGGACAGGGCCCCAATCAGCCCCAGCATTTT. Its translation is CASSLGQGPNQPQHF.

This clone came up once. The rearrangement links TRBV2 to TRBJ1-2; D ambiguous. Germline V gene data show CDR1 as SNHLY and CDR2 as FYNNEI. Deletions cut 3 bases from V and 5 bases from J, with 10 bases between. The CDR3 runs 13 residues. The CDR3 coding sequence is TGTGCCAGCAGTGATGACGGACTGTATGGCTACACCTTC. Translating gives CASSDDGLYGYTF.

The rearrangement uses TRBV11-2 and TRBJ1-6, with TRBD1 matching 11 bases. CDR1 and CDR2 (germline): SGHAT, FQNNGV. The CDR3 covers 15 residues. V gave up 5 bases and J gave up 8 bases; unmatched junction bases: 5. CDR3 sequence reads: CASSLVGQGDSPLHF. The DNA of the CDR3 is TGTGCCAGCAGCCTAGTGGGACAGGGGGATTCACCCCTCCACTTT.

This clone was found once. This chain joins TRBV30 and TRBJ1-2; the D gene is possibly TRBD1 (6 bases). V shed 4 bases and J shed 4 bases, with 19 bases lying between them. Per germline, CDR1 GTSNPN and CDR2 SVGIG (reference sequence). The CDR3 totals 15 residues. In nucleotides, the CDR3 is TGTGCCTGGAACAGACTGCGGGGGGCGGGCTATGGCTACACCTTC. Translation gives CAWNRLRGAGYGYTF.

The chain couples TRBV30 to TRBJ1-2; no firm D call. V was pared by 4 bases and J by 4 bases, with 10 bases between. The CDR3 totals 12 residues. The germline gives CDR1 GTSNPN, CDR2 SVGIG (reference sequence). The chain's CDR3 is CAWKPEGYGYTF. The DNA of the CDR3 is TGTGCCTGGAAGCCTGAGGGCTATGGCTACACCTTC.